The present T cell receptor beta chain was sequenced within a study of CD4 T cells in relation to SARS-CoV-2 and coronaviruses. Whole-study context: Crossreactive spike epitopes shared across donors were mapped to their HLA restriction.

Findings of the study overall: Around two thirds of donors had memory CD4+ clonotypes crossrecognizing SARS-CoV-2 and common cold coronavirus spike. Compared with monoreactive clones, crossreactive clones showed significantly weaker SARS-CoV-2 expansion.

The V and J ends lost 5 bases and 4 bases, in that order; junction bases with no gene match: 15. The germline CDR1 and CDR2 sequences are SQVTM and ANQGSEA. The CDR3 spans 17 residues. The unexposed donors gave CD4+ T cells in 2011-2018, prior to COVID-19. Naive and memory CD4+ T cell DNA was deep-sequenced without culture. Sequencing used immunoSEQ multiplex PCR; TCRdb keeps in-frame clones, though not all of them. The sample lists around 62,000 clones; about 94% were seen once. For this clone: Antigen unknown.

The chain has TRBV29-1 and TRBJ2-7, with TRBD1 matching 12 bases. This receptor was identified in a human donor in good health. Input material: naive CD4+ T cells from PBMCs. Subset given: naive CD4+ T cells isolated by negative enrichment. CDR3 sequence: CSVWDRGLLKSLYEQYF. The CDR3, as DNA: TGCAGCGTTTGGGACAGGGGGCTGCTAAAATCTCTATACGAGCAGTACTTC.